The rows below give T cell receptor beta chains drawn from one sample of a study of T cell responses to AZD1222 COVID-19 vaccine. The protocol was immunoSEQ multiplex PCR, while the TCRdb copy is restricted to in-frame clones and leaves out a portion. The sample has 100,000 to 150,000 clones; over 90% are singletons. The input for sequencing was peripheral blood, taken on day 0 of AZD1222 vaccination. The receptor source for this set is an adult in good health. CDR3s include the opening cysteine and the closing phenylalanine or tryptophan. Each record gives: J gene, D gene, clone size, V gene, CDR3 protein, CDR3 DNA. A D gene is named only where the DNA matches it firmly. Clone size is stated in some rows and not others, as once, few, many or a class when expanded.

TRBJ1-4 TRBD1 . TRBV7-6 CASSFQQGTNEKLFF TGTGCCAGCAGCTTCCAACAGGGGACTAATGAAAAACTGTTTTTT
TRBJ2-7 . . TRBV9 CASSVALSGYEQYF TGTGCCAGCAGCGTGGCACTCAGCGGCTACGAGCAGTACTTC
TRBJ2-3 TRBD2 . TRBV30 CAWAPGLVEETQYF TGTGCCTGGGCACCGGGACTAGTGGAGGAGACGCAGTATTTT
TRBJ2-2 TRBD1 . TRBV7-9 CASRSRDSEGPGELFF TGTGCCAGCAGATCAAGGGACAGCGAAGGTCCCGGGGAGCTGTTTTTT
TRBJ2-7 TRBD1 . TRBV13 CASSLGQGAYEQYF TGTGCCAGCAGCCTGGGACAGGGGGCCTACGAGCAGTACTTC
TRBJ1-6 . . TRBV27 CASSFGNSPLHF TGTGCCAGCAGTTTCGGTAATTCACCCCTCCACTTT
TRBJ2-1 TRBD2 . TRBV5-1 CASRSGRGVYDEQFF TGCGCCAGCAGATCTGGGAGGGGAGTTTACGATGAGCAGTTCTTC
TRBJ2-7 . . TRBV2 CASSVLGEQYF TGTGCCAGCAGTGTGCTCGGAGAGCAGTACTTC
TRBJ2-2 TRBD2 once TRBV6-2/TRBV6-3 CASSFSGGTGELFF TGTGCCAGCAGTTTTTCGGGAGGGACCGGGGAGCTGTTTTTT
TRBJ1-3 . . TRBV27 CASSLGTASSGNTIYF TGTGCCAGCAGTTTAGGAACAGCTAGCTCTGGAAACACCATATATTTT
TRBJ2-7 . . TRBV6-5 CASSRTGEQYF TGTGCCAGCAGTCGGACGGGCGAGCAGTACTTC
TRBJ1-1 . . TRBV7-7 CASRPGGRSEAFF TGTGCTAGCCGACCGGGGGGCAGATCTGAAGCTTTCTTT
TRBJ1-1 . once TRBV6-5 CASSYRTGDFSEAFF TGTGCCAGCAGTTACCGAACCGGGGATTTCAGTGAAGCTTTCTTT
TRBJ1-1 . . TRBV4-1 CASSQEVAGAEAFF TGCGCCAGCAGCCAAGAGGTAGCGGGGGCTGAAGCTTTCTTT
TRBJ2-2 TRBD2 . TRBV9 CASSTRNGLVGSGELFF TGTGCCAGCAGCACCCGCAACGGACTAGTCGGGAGCGGGGAGCTGTTTTTT
TRBJ1-1 . once TRBV9 CASSVEENTEAFF TGTGCCAGCAGCGTAGAAGAAAACACTGAAGCTTTCTTT
TRBJ1-2 . . TRBV28 CASITTGPITNYGYTF TGTGCCAGCATTACTACCGGGCCAATCACTAACTATGGCTACACCTTC
TRBJ2-3 . . TRBV27 CASSLSIPQTPSTDTQYF TGTGCCAGCAGTTTATCGATCCCCCAGACGCCGAGCACAGATACGCAGTATTTT
TRBJ1-2 . . TRBV12-3/TRBV12-4 CASSPLPSGYTF TGTGCCAGCAGTCCCCTACCATCTGGCTACACCTTC
TRBJ1-5 . . TRBV4-1 CASSQEGFQPQHF TGCGCCAGCAGCCAAGAGGGTTTTCAGCCCCAGCATTTT
TRBJ1-1 . . TRBV5-4 CASSSQGVTEAFF TGTGCCAGCAGCTCACAAGGGGTCACTGAAGCTTTCTTT
TRBJ1-5 . . TRBV2 CASSVGSPNQPQHF TGTGCCAGCAGTGTTGGGAGCCCCAATCAGCCCCAGCATTTT
TRBJ1-4 . . TRBV9 CASNPLGTSHEKLFF TGTGCCAGCAACCCGTTGGGGACCTCTCACGAAAAACTGTTTTTT
TRBJ1-1 TRBD1 . TRBV18 CASSGTGASEAFF TGTGCCAGCTCAGGGACAGGGGCATCTGAAGCTTTCTTT
TRBJ1-2 . . TRBV30 CAWSVPGGAQSNYGYTF TGTGCCTGGAGTGTACCGGGAGGGGCGCAATCCAACTATGGCTACACCTTC
TRBJ2-1 . . TRBV18 CASSPGGVGVASEQFF TGTGCCAGCTCACCGGGAGGCGTCGGGGTCGCCAGTGAGCAGTTCTTC
TRBJ1-1 TRBD1 medium-sized TRBV4-1 CASSQESSWDRGDTEAFF TGCGCCAGCAGCCAAGAGTCTTCCTGGGACAGGGGTGACACTGAAGCTTTCTTT
TRBJ2-3 TRBD2 . TRBV24-1 CATSASGGVADTQYF TGTGCCACCAGTGCTAGCGGGGGGGTGGCAGATACGCAGTATTTT
TRBJ2-7 TRBD1 . TRBV18 CASSPGQLTYEQYF TGTGCCAGCTCACCGGGACAGCTTACCTACGAGCAGTACTTC
TRBJ2-7 . . TRBV7-7 CASSRTIFSEQYF TGTGCCAGCAGCCGGACCATTTTCTCAGAGCAGTACTTC
TRBJ1-1 . . TRBV9 CASSVAFRTANTEAFF TGTGCCAGCAGCGTAGCTTTCAGGACGGCTAACACTGAAGCTTTCTTT
TRBJ1-1 . . TRBV5-1 CASSLAGPISTEAFF TGCGCCAGCAGCTTGGCAGGCCCTATAAGCACTGAAGCTTTCTTT